The 29 T cell receptor beta chains reported below all come from one sample, sequenced in a study of blood T cell repertoires in COVID-19. Generated by immunoSEQ multiplex PCR, the TCRdb table keeps only in-frame clones and is missing some. This sample has over 60,000 clones, with 75% to 90% found just once. Sequencing was performed on peripheral blood. These receptors came from a woman of 80 years or more with active or convalescent COVID-19.

The chain couples TRBV5-4 to TRBJ1-2; D may be TRBD1 (6 bases). The CDR3 is 13 amino acids. Germline CDR1 and CDR2: SGHNT and YYREEE (reference sequence). Trimming removed 3 bases from V and 5 bases from J, with 11 bases in between. The CDR3 bases are TGTGCCAGCAGCTCAAGGACAGATTATGGCTACACCTTC. Protein: CASSSRTDYGYTF.

The chain joins TRBV5-1 to TRBJ1-1, with 8 bases lining up with TRBD1. The CDR3 contains 15 residues. CDR1 is SGHRS, CDR2 YFSETQ, per germline. The junction had 6 bases not matched to a gene; V was cut back by 0 bases and J by 5 bases. CDR3 sequence (DNA): TGCGCCAGCAGCTTGGAAACCGGACAGGGTACTGAAGCTTTCTTT. Translated, it gives CASSLETGQGTEAFF.

This clone has a single count. The rearrangement joins TRBV11-3 to TRBJ1-6; weak D call: TRBD1 (5 bases). Trimming removed 5 bases from V and 11 bases from J, with 13 bases in between. This CDR3 has 13 amino acids. CDR1 and CDR2 from the germline V gene are SGHNT and YENEEA. The CDR3 region is CASSRGGGTPLHF. CDR3 coding DNA: TGTGCCAGCAGCCGCGGGGGAGGGACACCCCTCCACTTT.

The rearrangement uses TRBV18 and TRBJ2-2; no clear D gene. Germline V gives CDR1 KGHSH, CDR2 LQKENI. The CDR3 runs 16 residues. The V end was cut by 2 bases, the J end by 0 bases, with 10 bases between. The CDR3 DNA is TGTGCCAGCTCACCAAGGCCTAGTCCGAACACCGGGGAGCTGTTTTTT. This encodes CASSPRPSPNTGELFF. The full variable domain, in which reference TRBV18 and TRBJ2-2 provide the parts outside the CDR3, is NAGVMQNPRHLVRRRGQEARLRCSPMKGHSHVYWYRQLPEEGLKFMVYLQKENIIDESGMPKERFSAEFPKEGPSILRIQQVVRGDSAAYFCASSPRPSPNTGELFFGEGSRLTVL.

The rearrangement uses TRBV4-3 and TRBJ2-7; 7 nucleotides agree with TRBD1. This CDR3 has 16 amino acids. The germline gives CDR1 LGHNA, CDR2 YSLEER. The V and J ends lost 1 base and 1 base, in that order; junction bases with no gene match: 7. The CDR3, as DNA: TGCGCCAGCAGCCAAGGACTTAACAGGGGATCCTACGAGCAGTACTTC. Translated: CASSQGLNRGSYEQYF.

The chain uses TRBV7-2 and TRBJ2-3; TRBD2 aligns across 7 bases. This CDR3 has 17 amino acids. Per the germline V gene, CDR1 is SGHTA and CDR2 is FQGNSA. Trimming cost V 5 bases and J 2 bases; bases outside gene matches: 13. CDR3 sequence: CASSPRPGLTSTDTQYF. The CDR3 DNA reads TGTGCCAGCAGCCCCAGGCCGGGACTAACATCCACAGATACGCAGTATTTT. The full variable domain, completed using reference TRBV7-2 and TRBJ2-3, is GAGVSQSPSNKVTEKGKDVELRCDPISGHTALYWYRQSLGQGLEFLIYFQGNSAPDKSGLPSDRFSAERTGGSVSTLTIQRTQQEDSAVYLCASSPRPGLTSTDTQYFGPGTRLTVL.

The chain joins TRBV5-1 to TRBJ1-2; TRBD1 matches at 9 bases. The V segment lost 3 bases and the J segment 6 bases; nucleotides outside the gene matches: 6. This CDR3 comprises 14 residues. CDR1 and CDR2 (germline): SGHRS, YFSETQ. For the CDR3, the DNA is TGCGCCAGCAGCTCAGGGGGACAGGGAAATGGCTACACCTTC. Its translation: CASSSGGQGNGYTF.

This chain connects TRBV4-3 to TRBJ2-3; 10 bases map to TRBD2. Looked up from germline, CDR1 is LGHNA and CDR2 is YSLEER. The CDR3 spans 17 residues. V shed 4 bases, J shed 4 bases, and the junction held 11 bases outside the gene matches. Here the CDR3 reads CASSPQPSGGLADTQYF. The CDR3 DNA is TGCGCCAGCAGCCCCCAGCCTAGCGGGGGCCTTGCAGATACGCAGTATTTT.

The gene calls are TRBV3-1 (or the pseudogene TRBV3-2) and TRBJ1-1; perhaps TRBD1 as D (6 bases). Germline assignment: CDR1 LGHDT and CDR2 YNNKEL (reference sequence). The CDR3 has 14 residues. The V gene lost 4 bases and the J gene lost 3 bases, with 12 bases spanning the gap. The CDR3 loop reads CASSPLQGYTEAFF. For the CDR3, the DNA is TGTGCCAGCAGCCCCCTACAGGGTTACACTGAAGCTTTCTTT.

This chain uses TRBV30 with TRBJ1-6, with D perhaps matching TRBD1 (6 bases). The CDR3 spans 15 residues. Germline lookup yields CDR1 GTSNPN and CDR2 SVGIG (reference sequence). V dropped 2 bases and J dropped 7 bases, with 15 bases sitting between them. CDR3 DNA: TGTGCCTGGAGTTCCCAGGGGCTGGGAAATTCACCCCTCCACTTT. This gives the protein CAWSSQGLGNSPLHF.

The rearrangement joins TRBV5-1 to TRBJ2-7; D is perhaps TRBD2 (6 bases). The CDR3 totals 13 residues. Germline CDR1 is SGHRS and CDR2 is YFSETQ. Between the trimmed V and J ends, which lost 7 bases and 3 bases, there was a span of 14 bases. The CDR3 region has the DNA TGCGCCAGCCGGGGCGGGGTCCTCTACGAGCAGTACTTC. Translated: CASRGGVLYEQYF.

The V and J genes are TRBV7-2 and TRBJ1-2; 8 bases line up with TRBD1. Germline V CDR1 and CDR2: SGHTA, FQGNSA. There are 15 residues in the CDR3. After removal of 1 base from V and 5 bases from J, the junction contained 6 bases not matched to a gene. The CDR3 loop reads CASSLVGQDPYGYTF. Here the CDR3 DNA reads TGTGCCAGCAGCTTAGTGGGACAGGACCCATATGGCTACACCTTC.

This clone has only a few counts. The chain links TRBV5-5 to TRBJ1-5; weak D call: TRBD1 (5 bases). From germline, CDR1 is SGHKS and CDR2 YYEKEE (reference sequence). V gave up 4 bases and J gave up 3 bases, with 14 bases separating them. This CDR3 is 15 amino acids long. CDR3 region: CASSPDREYNQPQHF. CDR3 nucleotides: TGTGCCAGCAGCCCCGACAGAGAATACAATCAGCCCCAGCATTTT.

The chain is built from TRBV28 and TRBJ1-4; D uncertain. Germline values: CDR1 MDHEN, CDR2 SYDVKM. This CDR3 has 14 residues. V gave up 7 bases and J gave up 0 bases, with 9 bases separating them. CDR3 amino acids: CASTLRATNEKLFF. CDR3 nucleotides: TGTGCCAGCACCTTGAGGGCAACTAATGAAAAACTGTTTTTT.

This chain joins TRBV7-8 and TRBJ2-7; 7 bases match TRBD2. V shed 4 bases, J shed 0 bases, and the junction held 9 bases outside the gene matches. Per the germline V gene, CDR1 is SGHVS and CDR2 is FQNEAQ. The CDR3 spans 16 residues. DNA of the CDR3: TGTGCCAGCAGCTCATGGGAGGGCCTTAGCTCCTACGAGCAGTACTTC. Protein sequence: CASSSWEGLSSYEQYF. Complete variable domain (other parts from reference TRBV7-8 and TRBJ2-7): GAGVSQSPRYKVAKRGQDVALRCDPISGHVSLFWYQQALGQGPEFLTYFQNEAQLDKSGLPSDRFFAERPEGSVSTLKIQRTQQEDSAVYLCASSSWEGLSSYEQYFGPGTRLTVT.

This chain links TRBV6-4 with TRBJ1-4, with 7 bases that match TRBD1. CDR1 and CDR2 from the germline V gene are MRHNA and SNTAGT. The CDR3 is 16 residues long. V trimming: 2 bases; J trimming: 4 bases; junction bases outside the gene matches: 7. The CDR3 region has the DNA TGTGCCAGCAGTGACAGCAGACAGGGACTTAATGAAAAACTGTTTTTT. Its protein product is CASSDSRQGLNEKLFF.

The V and J genes are TRBV11-3 and TRBJ1-6; 10 bases are a match to TRBD1. Trimming at V came to 5 bases and at J to 6 bases, leaving 10 bases not matched to a gene. CDR1 and CDR2 (germline): SGHNT, YENEEA. The CDR3 has 17 residues. In DNA form, the CDR3 reads TGTGCCAGCAGCCCCCTGGACAGGGGGAGAGGTAATTCACCCCTCCACTTT. The encoded protein is CASSPLDRGRGNSPLHF. Using reference TRBV11-3 and TRBJ1-6 for the parts outside the CDR3, the full variable domain is EAGVVQSPRYKIIEKKQPVAFWCNPISGHNTLYWYLQNLGQGPELLIRYENEEAVDDSQLPKDRFSAERLKGVDSTLKIQPAELGDSAVYLCASSPLDRGRGNSPLHFGNGTRLTVT.

This clone was seen only once. The chain has TRBV27 and TRBJ2-7; the D gene is possibly TRBD1 (7 bases). The CDR3 contains 15 residues. Trimming shortened V by 5 bases and J by 2 bases, and 16 bases separated the two germline ends. Looked up from germline, CDR1 is MNHEY and CDR2 is SMNVEV (reference sequence). CDR3 protein: CASSLRGTDAYEQYF. CDR3 coding DNA: TGTGCCAGCAGTCTTCGCGGGACAGACGCCTACGAGCAGTACTTC.

The rearrangement uses TRBV6-6 and TRBJ1-1; D is uncertain. The germline CDR1 and CDR2 sequences are MNHNY and SVGAGI (reference sequence). V was shortened by 11 bases and J by 1 base, with 11 bases between the two germline ends. This CDR3 has 12 amino acids. CDR3 bases: TGTGCCTGTTCGACAAGGAACACTGAAGCTTTCTTT. Protein sequence: CACSTRNTEAFF.

The V call is TRBV30, the J call TRBJ1-3, with D uncertain. Between the trimmed V and J ends, which lost 5 bases and 2 bases, there was a span of 10 bases. This CDR3 is 13 amino acids long. The V gene's germline CDR1 is GTSNPN and CDR2 SVGIG (reference sequence). The CDR3 sequence is CAWGRGTGNTIYF. CDR3 in DNA: TGTGCCTGGGGGCGGGGAACTGGAAACACCATATATTTT.

V is TRBV28 and J is TRBJ1-5; 7 positions agree with TRBD1. The germline gives CDR1 MDHEN, CDR2 SYDVKM. The CDR3 is made up of 16 amino acids. V shed 6 bases and J 4 bases; nucleotides not matched to a gene: 12. The CDR3 DNA reads TGTGCCAGCAGGGAGTCGAGGGGGCCGGGAAATCAGCCCCAGCATTTT. Residues: CASRESRGPGNQPQHF.

The chain carries TRBV3-1 (or the pseudogene TRBV3-2) and TRBJ2-7; no clear D gene. Germline CDR1 and CDR2: LGHDT and YNNKEL (reference sequence). CDR3 length: 14 residues. V gave up 4 bases and J gave up 3 bases, with 13 bases separating them. CDR3 nucleotide sequence: TGTGCCAGCAGCCCGGATCAGGCCTACTACGAGCAGTACTTC. As protein: CASSPDQAYYEQYF.

The V and J genes are TRBV21-1 and TRBJ1-4. TRBV21-1 is a listed pseudogene. The CDR3 is 19 residues long. In nucleotides, the CDR3 is TGTGCCAGCAGCAAAGGTTACGGGATGCTTTGCCTCTTAAATGAAAAACTGTTTTTT. Translation gives CASSKGYGMLCLLNEKLFF.

The chain joins TRBV7-8 to TRBJ1-3; D is unclear. The CDR3 is made up of 14 amino acids. V was pared by 5 bases and J by 5 bases, with 13 bases between. From germline, CDR1 is SGHVS and CDR2 FQNEAQ. CDR3 in DNA: TGTGCCAGCAGCGAAGTACCGACAAGAAACACCATATATTTT. Translated: CASSEVPTRNTIYF.

In this sample, this clone turned up a few times. J is TRBJ2-6 and V is TRBV9, with 8 bases matching TRBD1. Germline lookup yields CDR1 SGDLS and CDR2 YYNGEE. Germline trimming cut 4 bases from V and 0 bases from J; bases unmatched to any gene: 9. The CDR3 covers 18 residues. Here the CDR3 reads CASSNPGQAFSGANVLTF. The CDR3 coding sequence is TGTGCCAGCAGCAACCCGGGACAGGCGTTCTCTGGGGCCAACGTCCTGACTTTC.

The chain carries TRBV21-1 and TRBJ2-3; TRBD1 is the table's D call, not checked against the DNA. TRBV21-1 is described as a pseudogene. There are 12 residues in the CDR3. The chain's CDR3 is CASSLRQGPQYF. The CDR3 DNA reads TGTGCCAGCAGCCTACGGCAGGGTCCGCAGTATTTT.

The chain couples TRBV28 to TRBJ1-1; 7 bases fit TRBD1. With V trimmed by 3 bases and J by 2 bases, 3 bases remained unmatched. The CDR3 loop spans 14 amino acids. Germline-derived CDR1 and CDR2 are MDHEN and SYDVKM. In DNA, the CDR3 is TGTGCCAGCAGTTTGGGACAGAGAAACACTGAAGCTTTCTTT. This gives the protein CASSLGQRNTEAFF. Variable domain in full (rest from reference TRBV28 and TRBJ1-1): DVKVTQSSRYLVKRTGEKVFLECVQDMDHENMFWYRQDPGLGLRLIYFSYDVKMKEKGDIPEGYSVSREKKERFSLILESASTNQTSMYLCASSLGQRNTEAFFGQGTRLTVV.

The chain recombines TRBV5-1 with TRBJ2-3; D not certain. Trimming cost V 6 bases and J 0 bases, with 14 bases left between them. The CDR3 is 15 amino acids. Germline V gene sequence: CDR1 SGHRS, CDR2 YFSETQ. The CDR3 nucleotides are TGCGCCAGCACTAGTCTACTGTCTAGCACAGATACGCAGTATTTT. Amino acids: CASTSLLSSTDTQYF.

The chain couples TRBV19 to TRBJ2-3; a weak D match, TRBD1 (5 bases). The CDR3 is 15 amino acids. Germline assignment: CDR1 LNHDA and CDR2 SQIVND (reference sequence). The germline V and J ends were trimmed by 4 bases and 0 bases, with 11 bases remaining between them. This CDR3 is CASSRGSLSTDTQYF. The CDR3 DNA sequence: TGTGCCAGTAGTAGGGGCAGCCTCAGCACAGATACGCAGTATTTT.